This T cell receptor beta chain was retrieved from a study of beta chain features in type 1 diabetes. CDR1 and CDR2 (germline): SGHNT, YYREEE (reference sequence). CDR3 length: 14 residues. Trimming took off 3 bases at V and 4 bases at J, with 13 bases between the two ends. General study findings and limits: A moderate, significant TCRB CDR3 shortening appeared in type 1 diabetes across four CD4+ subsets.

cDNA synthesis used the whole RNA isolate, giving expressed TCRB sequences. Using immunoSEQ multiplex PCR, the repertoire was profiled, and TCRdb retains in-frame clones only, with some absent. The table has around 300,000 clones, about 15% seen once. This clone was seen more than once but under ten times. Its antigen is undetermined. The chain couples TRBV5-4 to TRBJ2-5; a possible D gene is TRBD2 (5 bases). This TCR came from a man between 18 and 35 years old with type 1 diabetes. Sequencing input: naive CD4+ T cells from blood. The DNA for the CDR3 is TGTGCCAGCAGCTCTAAGCTAGCCCCAGAGACCCAGTACTTC. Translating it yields CASSSKLAPETQYF.